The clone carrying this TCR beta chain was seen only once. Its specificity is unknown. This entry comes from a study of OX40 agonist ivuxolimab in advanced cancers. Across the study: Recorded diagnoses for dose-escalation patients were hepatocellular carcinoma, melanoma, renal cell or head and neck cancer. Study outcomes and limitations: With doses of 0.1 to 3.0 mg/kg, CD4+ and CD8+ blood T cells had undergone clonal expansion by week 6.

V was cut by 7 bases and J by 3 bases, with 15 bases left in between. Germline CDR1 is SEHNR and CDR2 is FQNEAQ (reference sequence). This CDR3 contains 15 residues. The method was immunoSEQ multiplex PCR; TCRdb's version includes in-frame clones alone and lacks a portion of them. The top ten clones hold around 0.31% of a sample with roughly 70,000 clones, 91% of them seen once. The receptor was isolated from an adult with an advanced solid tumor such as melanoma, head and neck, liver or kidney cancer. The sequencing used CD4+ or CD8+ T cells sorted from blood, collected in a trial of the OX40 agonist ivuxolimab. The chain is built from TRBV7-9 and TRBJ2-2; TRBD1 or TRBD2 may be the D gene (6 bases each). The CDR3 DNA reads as TGTGCCAGCACCCTTCGGGGGCTCTACACCGGGGAGCTGTTTTTT. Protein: CASTLRGLYTGELFF.